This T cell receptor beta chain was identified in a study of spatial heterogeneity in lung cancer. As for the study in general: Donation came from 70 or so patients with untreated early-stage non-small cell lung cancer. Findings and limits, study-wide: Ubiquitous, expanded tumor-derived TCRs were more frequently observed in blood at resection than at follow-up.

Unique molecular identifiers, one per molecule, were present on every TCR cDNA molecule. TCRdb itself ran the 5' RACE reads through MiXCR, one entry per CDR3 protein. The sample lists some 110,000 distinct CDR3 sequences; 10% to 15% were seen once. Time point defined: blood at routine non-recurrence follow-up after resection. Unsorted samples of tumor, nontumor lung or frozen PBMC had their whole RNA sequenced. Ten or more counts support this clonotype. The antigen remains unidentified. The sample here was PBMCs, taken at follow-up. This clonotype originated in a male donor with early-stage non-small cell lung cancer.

As DNA, the CDR3 is TGTGCCAGCATCTCCGGATCGGGATCGGTTATTTACAATGAGCAGTTCTTC. Protein product: CASISGSGSVIYNEQFF. J is TRBJ2-1 and V is TRBV7-2, with D tentatively TRBD2 (5 bases). V was shortened by 7 bases and J by 4 bases, with 23 bases between the two germline ends. This CDR3 is built from 17 residues. Germline lookup yields CDR1 SGHTA and CDR2 FQGNSA.